This T cell receptor beta chain was identified during a study of shared clonotypes between healthy human individuals (dated by TCRdb to about 2020). Broadly, across the study: The cohort included three men and a couple of women between 18 and 49 years of age. For each donor, CD4 naive and CD4 memory were each run on three plates, CD8 naive on two plates, and CD8 memory on one plate. To estimate repertoire size and how much clonotype sharing occurs between individuals, the study deeply sequenced the blood TCR repertoires of several healthy adults. Libraries were prepared and TCR repertoires were sequenced by different laboratories using diverse techniques, in order to increase sequencing depth and limit assay-specific biases. Between about 0.8 and 9.5 billion PBMCs per donor were obtained by leukapheresis.

Using the deep immunoSEQ assay, TCR CDR3 regions were amplified from genomic DNA by multiplex PCR. For each cell subset, the extracted genomic DNA was distributed evenly across all wells of several immunoSEQ 96-well plates, and each plate served as one replicate. For sorted subsets, roughly 200 ng genomic DNA, equal to tens of thousands of T cell genomes, was loaded into each replicate PCR. The purified libraries were quantified using a Qubit 3.0 fluorometer, sized with a Bioanalyzer 2100, and then quantified again using the KAPA Library Quantification kit. Each immunoSEQ 96-well plate was sequenced on its own single-read 150-cycle Illumina NextSeq 550 flow cell. On the authors' methods: The immunoSEQ output contained only junctional sequences without quality scores, so filtering could not match that applied to full-length reads. Sequences were annotated with PyIR, a Python wrapper for IgBLAST v1.9, using IMGT germline references to assign V/J genes and CDR3. Reads were removed for weak V/J assignments (E-value above 1e-6), missing CDR3, stop codons, out-of-frame junctions, or ambiguous translated residues. A V3J clonotype was defined by an identical inferred V gene, J gene, and CDR3 amino acid sequence. The percentage overlap between two repertoires was calculated by dividing the number of shared unique clonotypes by the size of the smaller repertoire. RTK rarefaction, the Chao1 estimator, and Recon v2.1 estimates of unobserved clonotypes were used to assess repertoire richness. OLGA was used to compute generation probabilities for all TCRbeta clonotypes that the gDNA method yielded from a few donors. The immuneACCESS repertoire file appears here via TCRdb, limited to in-frame rearrangements. These files lack a portion of the clones; in checked studies, under half of the deficit traces to unresolved V genes, and the cause of the others is not known. V and J calls plus clone size are reproduced from that table; the DNA served to infer D and trimming. This sample holds 85,000 to 100,000 clones; under 80% were observed only once. The ten largest clones represent less than 50% of the sample.

This clone came up a few times. The clone's antigen remains unknown. Base qualities were left out, and no much larger clone turns up one base away. Looking up the germline V gene yields CDR1 MDHEN and CDR2 SYDVKM. Reading from cysteine to phenylalanine, the CDR3 counts 16 amino acids. Of the read, only the CDR3 DNA is kept; its 48 bases are in frame from base 1. Compared with germline, V lacks 5 bases and J lacks 6 bases; bases without a gene match: 7. What the research found in general, with its limitations: Only blood was sampled, and tissue TCR repertoires likely differ from those in blood. Compared with non-shared clonotypes, the clonotypes found in all four sorted-subset donors had higher generation probabilities. Naive subsets generally had larger estimated clonotype richness than memory subsets. Incomplete sequencing was indicated by rarefaction of sorted-subset datasets, despite the large sequencing depth. Pairwise subsampling indicated that sequencing depth was expected to affect the degree of clonotype sharing among donors. Because the study included a small number of donors, the genetic and exposure-history diversity represented was limited. Sharing across a handful of donors was observed for around 5% of naive CD4, 3% to 4% of naive CD8, around 2.5% of memory CD4, and approximately 0.41% of memory CD8 clonotypes.

Donors were healthy HIV-negative adults with no recently reported acute infections or vaccinations. Every donor was a Caucasian adult living in Nashville, Tennessee, USA. CD8 memory samples consisted of magnetically selected CD45RO+ cells combined with CCR7-negative CD45RA+ effector memory (TemRA) cells. Blood was collected by leukapheresis, and PBMCs were isolated by Ficoll-Histopaque density gradient centrifugation and then cryopreserved in liquid nitrogen vapor phase. Analytical flow cytometry was used to check the purity and quantity of every magnetically sorted T cell population. Each sorted fraction had its genomic DNA isolated and then quantified by UV absorbance on a Nanodrop 2000c.

The clonotype was recovered from a man aged 30 to 45 in good health. The sequenced material came from memory CD8+ T cells sorted from blood. The cell subset or site label for this specimen denotes: CD45RO+ cells pooled with CCR7-negative TemRA cells. In this chain, TRBV28 is recombined with TRBJ2-1, and TRBD2 matches 13 of the central bases. The CDR3: CASSPGTSGVLNEQFF. The sequence in DNA is TGTGCCAGCAGTCCCGGGACTAGCGGGGTACTCAATGAGCAGTTCTTC. Reference TRBV28 and TRBJ2-1 proteins supply the regions before and after the CDR3; the full variable domain is: DVKVTQSSRYLVKRTGEKVFLECVQDMDHENMFWYRQDPGLGLRLIYFSYDVKMKEKGDIPEGYSVSREKKERFSLILESASTNQTSMYLCASSPGTSGVLNEQFFGPGTRLTVL.